The 23 T cell receptor beta chains given below trace back to one sample, sequenced in a study of cytomegalovirus exposure and HLA in healthy donors. The method was immunoSEQ multiplex PCR; TCRdb's version includes in-frame clones alone and lacks a portion of them. This sample has about 110,000 clones; around 85% occur once, and the top ten carry roughly 3%. Sequencing used PBMCs. The source of these receptors is a woman aged 18-29 years in good health and CMV-seronegative.

Only one count was recorded for this clone. The V call is TRBV7-2, the J call TRBJ1-4, with 9 bases matching TRBD1. V lost 2 bases, J lost 6 bases, and 7 bases stayed unmatched. The CDR3 length is 16 residues. Germline CDR1 reads SGHTA; CDR2 reads FQGNSA. This CDR3 reads CASSLRPRQGDEKLFF. The CDR3 region has the DNA TGTGCCAGCAGCTTACGGCCGAGACAGGGGGATGAAAAACTGTTTTTT. The full variable domain, its missing parts supplied by reference TRBV7-2 and TRBJ1-4, is GAGVSQSPSNKVTEKGKDVELRCDPISGHTALYWYRQSLGQGLEFLIYFQGNSAPDKSGLPSDRFSAERTGGSVSTLTIQRTQQEDSAVYLCASSLRPRQGDEKLFFGSGTQLSVL.

This clone was counted between two and nine times. This CDR3 is CASSGGRSFLNYNEQFF. The CDR3 DNA sequence: TGTGCCAGCAGTGGGGGGCGCAGTTTTTTAAATTACAATGAGCAGTTCTTC. The rearrangement joins TRBV2 to TRBJ2-1, with TRBD1 as a possible D gene (6 bases). Trimming removed 4 bases from V and 4 bases from J, with 20 bases in between. The CDR3 runs 17 residues. Germline CDR1 and CDR2: SNHLY and FYNNEI.

The gene calls are TRBV6-5 and TRBJ1-1; D gene unclear. V lost 2 bases to trimming and J lost 5 bases, with 9 bases between them. CDR1 is MNHEY and CDR2 is SVGAGI in the germline V gene. The CDR3 length is 13 residues. CDR3 nucleotide sequence: TGTGCCAGCAGTTACAACCTAGGAACTGAAGCTTTCTTT. Its protein product is CASSYNLGTEAFF.

CDR3 protein: CASSLGDRLGEQYF. CDR3 nucleotide sequence: TGTGCCAGCAGCTTGGGTGACAGGTTAGGCGAGCAGTACTTC. The chain links TRBV5-5 to TRBJ2-7; D might be TRBD1 (6 bases). V was cut by 0 bases and J by 6 bases, with 13 bases left in between. In germline, CDR1 is SGHKS, CDR2 YYEKEE (reference sequence). CDR3 length: 14 residues.

The V call is TRBV11-2, the J call TRBJ2-3; D is unclear. The CDR3 runs 14 residues. Per germline, CDR1 SGHAT and CDR2 FQNNGV. V lost 7 bases, J lost 0 bases, and 11 bases lay in between. The CDR3 bases are TGTGCCAGCAACAGCTTTTCTAGCACAGATACGCAGTATTTT. Amino acid sequence: CASNSFSSTDTQYF.

In its sample, this clone was seen a few times. The V call is TRBV28, the J call TRBJ1-6, with D tentatively TRBD1 (6 bases). Germline V gives CDR1 MDHEN, CDR2 SYDVKM. V lost 5 bases and J lost 1, with 12 bases in between. The CDR3 is 16 residues long. The DNA of the CDR3 is TGTGCCAGCAGTAAAGCCGGGACATCCTATAATTCACCCCTCCACTTT. Translating it yields CASSKAGTSYNSPLHF.

V usage is TRBV27 and J usage is TRBJ2-7; 8 positions agree with TRBD1. There are 18 residues in the CDR3. V lost 4 bases to trimming and J lost 2 bases; unmatched junction nucleotides: 16. Germline assignment: CDR1 MNHEY and CDR2 SMNVEV (reference sequence). The CDR3: CASSSRVAGQGPAYEQYF. CDR3 nucleotides: TGTGCCAGCAGTTCCAGGGTCGCCGGACAGGGCCCCGCCTACGAGCAGTACTTC.

J is TRBJ2-1 and V is TRBV11-3; 7 nucleotides match TRBD1. Germline values: CDR1 SGHNT, CDR2 YENEEA. CDR3 size: 14 residues. The junction had 6 bases not matched to a gene; V was cut back by 5 bases and J by 5 bases. Here the CDR3 DNA reads TGTGCCAGCAGCCCGGGACAGCTTGACAATGAGCAGTTCTTC. Protein: CASSPGQLDNEQFF.

The chain is built from TRBV5-1 and TRBJ1-6, with TRBD1 identical over 8 bases. With V trimmed by 2 bases and J by 5 bases, 6 bases remained unmatched. Germline lookup yields CDR1 SGHRS and CDR2 YFSETQ. The CDR3 is 16 residues long. The DNA for the CDR3 is TGCGCCAGCAGCTTAGGCCAGGGGGCTGATAATTCACCCCTCCACTTT. It is translated as CASSLGQGADNSPLHF.

The rearrangement uses TRBV7-3 and TRBJ2-3; 9 bases align to TRBD2. Germline V gene lookup returns CDR1 SGHTA and CDR2 FQGTGA. J lost 3 bases, V lost 2 bases, and 3 bases had no gene match. The CDR3 is 15 amino acids. CDR3 nucleotides: TGTGCCAGCAGCTTAGGCGGGGGGGCAACAGATACGCAGTATTTT. Translated, it gives CASSLGGGATDTQYF.

The rearrangement links TRBV5-1 to TRBJ1-3; 7 bases align to TRBD1. This CDR3 has 14 residues. J gave up 0 bases and V 4 bases, and 1 base lay outside the gene matches. Germline V gives CDR1 SGHRS, CDR2 YFSETQ. CDR3 region: CASSRDSSGNTIYF. CDR3 nucleotides: TGCGCCAGCAGCCGGGACAGCTCTGGAAACACCATATATTTT.

V is TRBV9 and J is TRBJ2-2; perhaps TRBD2 as D (6 bases). The CDR3 spans 16 residues. Germline CDR1 and CDR2: SGDLS and YYNGEE. V dropped 1 base and J dropped 1 base, with 11 bases sitting between them. CDR3 in DNA: TGTGCCAGCAGCGTATTTGTTAGCGGGAACACCGGGGAGCTGTTTTTT. Its translation is CASSVFVSGNTGELFF.

V usage is TRBV13 and J usage is TRBJ1-1; 7 positions match TRBD1. The CDR3 contains 16 residues. Germline-derived CDR1 and CDR2 are PRHDT and FYEKMQ (reference sequence). With V trimmed by 4 bases and J by 0 bases, 8 bases remained unmatched. The CDR3 is CASSSRQGEMNTEAFF. The CDR3 nucleotides are TGTGCCAGCAGCTCCAGACAGGGAGAAATGAACACTGAAGCTTTCTTT.

The rearrangement joins TRBV5-1 to TRBJ2-3; 16 nucleotides line up with TRBD2. The CDR3 has 18 residues. Germline V CDR1 and CDR2: SGHRS, YFSETQ. J was trimmed by 3 bases and V by 4 bases; bases with no gene match: 8. The CDR3 sequence is CASSRSGLAGGETDTQYF. DNA of the CDR3: TGCGCCAGCAGCCGATCGGGACTAGCGGGGGGGGAAACAGATACGCAGTATTTT.

The chain carries TRBV5-1 and TRBJ2-3; 7 bases map to TRBD2. Germline V gene lookup returns CDR1 SGHRS and CDR2 YFSETQ. CDR3 length equals 14 residues. V shed 9 bases and J 0 bases; nucleotides not matched to a gene: 7. CDR3 amino acids: CATKSGVSTDTQYF. CDR3 sequence (DNA): TGCGCCACCAAGAGCGGGGTAAGCACAGATACGCAGTATTTT.

The chain has TRBV7-9 and TRBJ1-6, with D maybe TRBD1 (6 bases). Trimming shortened V by 5 bases and J by 8 bases, and 10 bases separated the two germline ends. Germline lookup yields CDR1 SEHNR and CDR2 FQNEAQ (reference sequence). This CDR3 has 13 residues. The CDR3 DNA reads as TGTGCCAGCAGCACTGGGGGCTATTCACCCCTCCACTTT. It encodes CASSTGGYSPLHF.

V is TRBV7-9 and J is TRBJ1-2, with TRBD1 matching over 9 bases. This CDR3 spans 15 amino acids. J gave up 4 bases and V 1 base, and 4 bases lay outside the gene matches. CDR1 and CDR2 (germline): SEHNR, FQNEAQ (reference sequence). CDR3 sequence: CASSLGTGGAYGYTF. CDR3 DNA: TGTGCCAGCAGCTTAGGCACAGGGGGCGCCTATGGCTACACCTTC.

This sequence joins TRBV2 and TRBJ2-1; 10 nucleotides line up with TRBD2. This CDR3 region has 17 residues. V lost 1 base and J lost 8; bases outside the gene matches: 11. Germline assignment: CDR1 SNHLY and CDR2 FYNNEI. The CDR3 nucleotides read TGTGCCAGCAGTGAAGGAGGGGGAGCGGGGGGGCTCTATGAGCAGTTCTTC. It translates to CASSEGGGAGGLYEQFF.

This clone has just a few counts. V and J are TRBV18 and TRBJ1-5; D gene uncertain. Deletions cut 4 bases from V and 2 bases from J, with 9 bases between. There are 14 residues in the CDR3. Germline assignment: CDR1 KGHSH and CDR2 LQKENI. CDR3 sequence (DNA): TGTGCCAGCTCACGAGGTGAGGGCAATCAGCCCCAGCATTTT. Its translation: CASSRGEGNQPQHF.

This clone showed up just once. V usage is TRBV5-8 and J usage is TRBJ1-1; 8 nucleotides line up with TRBD1. The CDR3 has 14 residues. Germline values: CDR1 SGHTS, CDR2 YDEGEE. The trim removed 4 bases at V and 7 bases at J, leaving 9 bases unmatched. The CDR3 spells CASSTWTGTNEAFF. In DNA form, the CDR3 reads TGTGCCAGCAGCACCTGGACAGGGACTAATGAAGCTTTCTTT.

The J gene is TRBJ2-6, the V gene TRBV28; 7 bases map to TRBD1. This CDR3 has 18 amino acids. V lost 8 bases and J lost 2; bases outside the gene matches: 15. Looked up from germline, CDR1 is MDHEN and CDR2 is SYDVKM. In DNA form, the CDR3 reads TGTGCCAGCCGAAACTCCGGGACAGTCTTCACTGGGGCCAACGTCCTGACTTTC. This codes for CASRNSGTVFTGANVLTF.

This rearrangement joins TRBV4-2 to TRBJ2-1; 7 bases are shared with TRBD2. The CDR3 totals 14 residues. Germline V gene sequence: CDR1 LGHNA, CDR2 YNFKEQ. V trimming: 4 bases; J trimming: 3 bases; junction bases outside the gene matches: 3. The CDR3: CASSLSGDYNEQFF. The CDR3 region has the DNA TGTGCCAGCAGCCTCAGCGGGGACTACAATGAGCAGTTCTTC.

This clone appeared once. The chain combines TRBV4-1 with TRBJ1-5, with D uncertain. There are 15 residues in the CDR3. Germline CDR1 is MGHRA and CDR2 is YSYEKL. With 0 bases removed from V and 4 bases from J, the gap between germline ends came to 10 bases. The CDR3 nucleotides read TGCGCCAGCAGCCAAGACCGAGGGATGAATCAGCCCCAGCATTTT. This translates into CASSQDRGMNQPQHF.